This is a list of T cell receptor beta chains from one sample in a study of blood T cell repertoires in COVID-19. Repertoires were generated with immunoSEQ multiplex PCR, while TCRdb's copy carries only in-frame clones and drops some. The table includes roughly 390,000 clones, around 85% detected once. Sequenced input: peripheral blood. These receptors came from a woman aged 18-29 years with acute or convalescent COVID-19. CDR3s include the opening cysteine and the closing phenylalanine or tryptophan. A D gene is named only where the DNA matches it firmly. Expanded clones are given a class, and other clones once, few, many or no size at all.

TRBJ2-4,TRBV12-5,.,.,TGTGCTAGTGGGCGGGTTGGGGAGGCGATAGCCAAAAACATTCAGTACTTC,CASGRVGEAIAKNIQYF
TRBJ1-1,TRBV28,few,.,TGTGCCAGCAGTTTGAGTCAGTTCGCCGGGGCTTTCTTT,CASSLSQFAGAFF
TRBJ1-2,TRBV25-1,once,TRBD1,TGTGCCAGCAGTGAGACAGGGGATGGTTTCGGCTACACCTTC,CASSETGDGFGYTF
TRBJ2-2,TRBV24-1,.,TRBD2,TGTGCCACCAGTGACGGGGGGGTCGATCACGGGGAGCTGTTTTTT,CATSDGGVDHGELFF
TRBJ1-1,TRBV7-3,.,TRBD1,TGTGCCAGCAGCTCAAAAAACTCTGGGACAGGCACTGAAGCTTTCTTT,CASSSKNSGTGTEAFF
TRBJ1-6,TRBV7-3,.,TRBD1,TGTGCCAGCAGCTTTTCTCGGACAGGGGGTTCACCCCTCCACTTT,CASSFSRTGGSPLHF
TRBJ2-7,TRBV29-1,.,TRBD2,TGCAGCGTTACGGCGGGAGGTCTCCACGAGCAGTACTTC,CSVTAGGLHEQYF
TRBJ2-5,TRBV6-5,once,.,TGTGCCAGCAGTTACCGGGGCGGGATGGAAGAGACCCAGTACTTC,CASSYRGGMEETQYF
TRBJ2-5,TRBV2,.,.,TGTGCCAGCAGTGAGGATTTCAGGGCCCAGTACTTC,CASSEDFRAQYF
TRBJ1-1,TRBV15,.,.,TGTGCCACCAGCATGCAAAAGAGCACTGAAGCTTTCTTT,CATSMQKSTEAFF
TRBJ1-4,TRBV29-1,.,TRBD1,TGCAGCGTTCGACAGGGGAATGAAAAACTGTTTTTT,CSVRQGNEKLFF
TRBJ2-1,TRBV24-1,many,.,TGTGCCACCAGTGGGACAGAATACAATGAGCAGTTCTTC,CATSGTEYNEQFF
TRBJ1-6,TRBV30,.,.,TGTGCCTGGAGAATCCCGGGGTTGGTTTATAATTCACCCCTCCACTTT,CAWRIPGLVYNSPLHF
TRBJ1-2,TRBV19,.,TRBD1,TGTGCCAGTAGTTCCCGACAGGGGTCTAACTATGGCTACACCTTC,CASSSRQGSNYGYTF
TRBJ2-7,TRBV27,.,TRBD1,TGTGCCAGCAGTTTAGCGGGACAGGCCCGCTACGAGCAGTACTTC,CASSLAGQARYEQYF
TRBJ1-5,TRBV7-9,few,.,TGTGCCAGCAGCTTAACGGGAGGGGATCAGCCCCAGCATTTT,CASSLTGGDQPQHF
TRBJ2-1,TRBV4-1,.,TRBD2,TGCGCCAGCAGCCTCTCCGGACTAGCGGAATACAATGAGCAGTTCTTC,CASSLSGLAEYNEQFF